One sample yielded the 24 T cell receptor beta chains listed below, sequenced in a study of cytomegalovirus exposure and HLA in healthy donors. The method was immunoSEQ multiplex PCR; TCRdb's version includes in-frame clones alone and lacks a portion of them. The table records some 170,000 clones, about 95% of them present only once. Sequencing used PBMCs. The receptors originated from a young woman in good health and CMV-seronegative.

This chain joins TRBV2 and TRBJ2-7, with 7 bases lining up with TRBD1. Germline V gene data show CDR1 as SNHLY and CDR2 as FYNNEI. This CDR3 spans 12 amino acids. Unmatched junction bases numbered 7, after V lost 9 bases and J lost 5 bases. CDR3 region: CASRQGFDEQYF. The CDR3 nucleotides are TGTGCCAGTCGACAGGGATTCGACGAGCAGTACTTC.

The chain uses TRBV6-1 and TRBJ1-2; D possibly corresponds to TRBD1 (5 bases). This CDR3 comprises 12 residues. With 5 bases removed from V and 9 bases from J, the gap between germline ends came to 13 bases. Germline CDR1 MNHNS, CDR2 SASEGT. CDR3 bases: TGTGCCAGCAGTCTCCAGGGAGGGCGCTACACCTTC. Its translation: CASSLQGGRYTF.

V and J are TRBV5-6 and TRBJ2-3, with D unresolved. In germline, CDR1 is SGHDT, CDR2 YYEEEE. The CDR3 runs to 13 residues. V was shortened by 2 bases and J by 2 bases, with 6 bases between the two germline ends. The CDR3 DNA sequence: TGTGCCAGCAGCTTACCAGACACAGATACGCAGTATTTT. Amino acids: CASSLPDTDTQYF.

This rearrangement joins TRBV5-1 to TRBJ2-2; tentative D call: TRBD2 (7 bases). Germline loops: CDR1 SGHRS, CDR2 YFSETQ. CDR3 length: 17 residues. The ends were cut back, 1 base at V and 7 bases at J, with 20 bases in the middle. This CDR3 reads CASSLTLTGGHSGELFF. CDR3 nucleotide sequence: TGCGCCAGCAGCTTGACGCTTACGGGGGGCCACAGCGGGGAGCTGTTTTTT.

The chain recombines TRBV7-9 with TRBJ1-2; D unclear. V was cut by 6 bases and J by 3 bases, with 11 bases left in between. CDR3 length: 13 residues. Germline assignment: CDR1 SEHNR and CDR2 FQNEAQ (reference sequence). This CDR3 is CASSAATDYGYTF. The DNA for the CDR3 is TGTGCCAGCAGTGCAGCCACAGACTATGGCTACACCTTC.

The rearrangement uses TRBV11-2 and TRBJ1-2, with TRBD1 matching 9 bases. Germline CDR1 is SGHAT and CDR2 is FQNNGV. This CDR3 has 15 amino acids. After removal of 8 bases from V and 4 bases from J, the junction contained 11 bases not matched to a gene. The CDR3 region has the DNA TGTGCCAGCTCCGAACCGGGACAGGGTGGCTATGGCTACACCTTC. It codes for CASSEPGQGGYGYTF.

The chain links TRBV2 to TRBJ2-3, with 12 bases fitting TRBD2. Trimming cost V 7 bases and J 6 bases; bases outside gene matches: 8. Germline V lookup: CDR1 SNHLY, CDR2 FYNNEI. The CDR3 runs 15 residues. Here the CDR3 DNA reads TGTGCCAGCACTTCGACTAGCGGGGGCTTCGATACGCAGTATTTT. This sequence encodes CASTSTSGGFDTQYF.

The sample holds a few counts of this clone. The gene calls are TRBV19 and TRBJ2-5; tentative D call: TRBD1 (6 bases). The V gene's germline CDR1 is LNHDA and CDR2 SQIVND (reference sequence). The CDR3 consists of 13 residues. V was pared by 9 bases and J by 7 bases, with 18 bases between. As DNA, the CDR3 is TGTGCCAGCAGAGCAGGGGCCCGAGGGACCCAGTACTTC. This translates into CASRAGARGTQYF.

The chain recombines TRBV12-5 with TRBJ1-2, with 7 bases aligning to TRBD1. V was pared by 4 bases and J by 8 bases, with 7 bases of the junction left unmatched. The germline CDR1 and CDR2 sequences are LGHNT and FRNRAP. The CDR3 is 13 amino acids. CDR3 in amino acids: CASGSTGSGGYTF. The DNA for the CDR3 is TGTGCTAGTGGTTCGACAGGGTCAGGGGGCTACACCTTC.

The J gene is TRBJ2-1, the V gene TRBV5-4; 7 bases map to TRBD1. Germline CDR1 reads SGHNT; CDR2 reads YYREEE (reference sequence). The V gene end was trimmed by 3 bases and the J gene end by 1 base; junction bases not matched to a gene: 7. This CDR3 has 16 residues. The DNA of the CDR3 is TGTGCCAGCAGCTCAATGGACAGGCCTTCCTACAATGAGCAGTTCTTC. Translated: CASSSMDRPSYNEQFF.

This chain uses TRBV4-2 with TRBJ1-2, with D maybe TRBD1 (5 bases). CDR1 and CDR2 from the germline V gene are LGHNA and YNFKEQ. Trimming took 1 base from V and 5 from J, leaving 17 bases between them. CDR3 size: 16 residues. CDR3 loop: CASSQALGGGRYGYTF. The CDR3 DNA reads TGTGCCAGCAGCCAAGCCCTGGGGGGGGGAAGGTATGGCTACACCTTC.

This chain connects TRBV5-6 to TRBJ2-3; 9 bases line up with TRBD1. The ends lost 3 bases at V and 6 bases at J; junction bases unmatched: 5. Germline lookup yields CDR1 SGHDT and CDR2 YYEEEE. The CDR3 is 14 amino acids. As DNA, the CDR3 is TGTGCCAGCAGCTCCACAGGGGGCAGGGATACGCAGTATTTT. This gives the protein CASSSTGGRDTQYF.

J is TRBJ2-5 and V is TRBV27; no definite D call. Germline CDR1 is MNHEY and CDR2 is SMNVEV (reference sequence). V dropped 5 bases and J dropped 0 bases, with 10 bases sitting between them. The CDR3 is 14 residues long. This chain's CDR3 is CASSLVHNQETQYF. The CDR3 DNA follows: TGTGCCAGCAGTCTCGTTCACAACCAAGAGACCCAGTACTTC.

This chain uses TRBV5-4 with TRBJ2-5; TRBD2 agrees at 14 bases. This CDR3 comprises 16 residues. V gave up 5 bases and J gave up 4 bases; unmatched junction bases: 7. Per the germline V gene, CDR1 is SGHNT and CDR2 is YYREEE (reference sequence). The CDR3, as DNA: TGTGCCAGCAGGTCGACTAGCGGGGGGGCAGTAGAGACCCAGTACTTC. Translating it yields CASRSTSGGAVETQYF. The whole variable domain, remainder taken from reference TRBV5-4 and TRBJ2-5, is ETGVTQSPTHLIKTRGQQVTLRCSSQSGHNTVSWYQQALGQGPQFIFQYYREEENGRGNFPPRFSGLQFPNYSSELNVNALELDDSALYLCASRSTSGGAVETQYFGPGTRLLVL.

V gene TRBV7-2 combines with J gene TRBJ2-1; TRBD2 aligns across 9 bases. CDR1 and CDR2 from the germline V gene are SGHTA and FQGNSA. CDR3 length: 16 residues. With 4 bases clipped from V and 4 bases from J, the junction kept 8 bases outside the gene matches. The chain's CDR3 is CASSSEAGGRYNEQFF. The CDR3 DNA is TGTGCCAGCAGCTCGGAAGCGGGGGGCCGATACAATGAGCAGTTCTTC.

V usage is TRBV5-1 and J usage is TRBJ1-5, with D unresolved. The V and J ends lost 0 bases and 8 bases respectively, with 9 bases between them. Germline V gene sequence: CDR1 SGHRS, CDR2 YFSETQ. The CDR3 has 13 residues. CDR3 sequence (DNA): TGCGCCAGCAGCTTGGCCCCCTCGGAGCCCCAGCATTTT. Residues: CASSLAPSEPQHF. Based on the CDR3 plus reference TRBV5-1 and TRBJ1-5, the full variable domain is KAGVTQTPRYLIKTRGQQVTLSCSPISGHRSVSWYQQTPGQGLQFLFEYFSETQRNKGNFPGRFSGRQFSNSRSEMNVSTLELGDSALYLCASSLAPSEPQHFGDGTRLSIL.

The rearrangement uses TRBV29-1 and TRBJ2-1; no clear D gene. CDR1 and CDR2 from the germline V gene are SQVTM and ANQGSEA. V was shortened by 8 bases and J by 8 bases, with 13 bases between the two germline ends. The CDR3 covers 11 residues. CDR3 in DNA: TGCAGCCACGAGGCAGTCGATGAGCAGTTCTTC. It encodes CSHEAVDEQFF.

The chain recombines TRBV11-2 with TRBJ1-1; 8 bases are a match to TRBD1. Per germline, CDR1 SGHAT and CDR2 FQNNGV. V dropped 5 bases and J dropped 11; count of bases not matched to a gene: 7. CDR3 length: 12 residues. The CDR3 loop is CASSASGGRAFF. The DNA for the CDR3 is TGTGCCAGCAGCGCCTCAGGGGGCAGGGCTTTCTTT.

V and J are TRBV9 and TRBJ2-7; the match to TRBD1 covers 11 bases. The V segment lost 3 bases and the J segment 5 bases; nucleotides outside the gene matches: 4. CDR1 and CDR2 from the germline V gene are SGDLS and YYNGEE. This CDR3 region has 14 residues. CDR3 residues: CASSGPGQGDEQYF. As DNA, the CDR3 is TGTGCCAGCAGCGGGCCGGGACAGGGGGACGAGCAGTACTTC.

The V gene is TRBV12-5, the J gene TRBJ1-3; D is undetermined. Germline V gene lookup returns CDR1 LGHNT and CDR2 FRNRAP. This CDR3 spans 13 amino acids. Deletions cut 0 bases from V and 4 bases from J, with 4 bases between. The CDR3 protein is CASGLVLGNTIYF. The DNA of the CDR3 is TGTGCTAGTGGTTTGGTACTGGGAAACACCATATATTTT.

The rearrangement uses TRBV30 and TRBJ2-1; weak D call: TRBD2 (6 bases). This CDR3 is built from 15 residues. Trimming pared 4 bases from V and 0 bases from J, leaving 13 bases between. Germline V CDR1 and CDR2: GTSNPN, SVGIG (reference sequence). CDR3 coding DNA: TGTGCCTGGATCCGCGGGGCGAGCTCCTACAATGAGCAGTTCTTC. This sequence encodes CAWIRGASSYNEQFF.

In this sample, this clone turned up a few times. CDR3 in amino acids: CASSERPGYGYTF. CDR3 coding DNA: TGTGCCAGCAGTGAGCGGCCTGGCTATGGCTACACCTTC. The chain couples TRBV2 to TRBJ1-2; D gene unclear. Per germline, CDR1 SNHLY and CDR2 FYNNEI. Trimming stripped 3 bases from V and 4 bases from J, with 9 bases between. This CDR3 is built from 13 residues.

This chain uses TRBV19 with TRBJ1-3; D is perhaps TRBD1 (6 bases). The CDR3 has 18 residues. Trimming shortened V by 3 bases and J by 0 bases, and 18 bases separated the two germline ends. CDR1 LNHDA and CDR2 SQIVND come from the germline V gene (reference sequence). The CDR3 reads CASSMGALASGSGNTIYF. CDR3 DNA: TGTGCCAGTAGTATGGGGGCCCTGGCCAGTGGCTCTGGAAACACCATATATTTT.

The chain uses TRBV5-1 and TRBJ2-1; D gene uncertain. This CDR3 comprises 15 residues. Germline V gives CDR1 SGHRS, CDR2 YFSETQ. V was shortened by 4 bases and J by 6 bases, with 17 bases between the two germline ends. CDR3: CASSSLYATFNEQFF. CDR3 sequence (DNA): TGCGCCAGCAGCAGCCTCTATGCTACCTTCAATGAGCAGTTCTTC.